This record covers a single TCR beta chain. Its matching antigen is unknown. This entry belongs to a study of T cells after posttransplantation cyclophosphamide. This CDR3 comprises 14 residues. J lost 4 bases, V lost 7 bases, and 10 bases had no gene match. Germline-derived CDR1 and CDR2 are SQVTM and ANQGSEA. Study results and caveats: TRB overlap between skin or GI tissue T cells and blood was limited. After PTCy, TRB diversity resembled that of CNI/methotrexate controls. Later blood repertoires were often dominated by clones from the donor CD8+ memory compartment.

Using immunoSEQ multiplex PCR, the repertoire was profiled, and TCRdb retains in-frame clones only, with some absent. The sample has 25,000 to 35,000 clones; approximately 90% are singletons. The clonotype originates from a woman aged 35 to 49 with a blood cancer, CMV-positive, and with a related stem cell donor. V is TRBV29-1 and J is TRBJ2-3, with TRBD1 identical over 8 bases. The source material was PBMCs. CDR3 amino acids: CSGGGAGGADTQYF. In DNA form, the CDR3 reads TGCAGCGGTGGTGGGGCAGGGGGCGCAGATACGCAGTATTTT.